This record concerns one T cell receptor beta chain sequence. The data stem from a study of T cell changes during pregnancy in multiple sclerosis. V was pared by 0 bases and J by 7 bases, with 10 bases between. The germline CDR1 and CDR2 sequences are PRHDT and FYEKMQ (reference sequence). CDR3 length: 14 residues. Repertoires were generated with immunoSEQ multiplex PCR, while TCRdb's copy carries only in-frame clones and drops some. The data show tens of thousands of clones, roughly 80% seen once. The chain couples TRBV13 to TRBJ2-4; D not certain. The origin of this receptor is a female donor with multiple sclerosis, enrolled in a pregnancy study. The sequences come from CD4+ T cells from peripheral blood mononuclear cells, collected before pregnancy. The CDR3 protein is CASSLGDSGNIQYF. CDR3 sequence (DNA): TGTGCCAGCAGCTTAGGAGACTCCGGGAACATTCAGTACTTC.